These 22 T cell receptor beta chains share one sample of origin, sequenced in a study of vaccination and CD4 T cells after COVID-19. Treatment defined: approximately nine-day PBMC culture with coronavirus spike peptide pools or control peptides (ViraFEST assay). Which antigens these TCRs recognize remains unknown. The assay that was used to sequence DNA from cultured CD4+ T cells was the Oncomine TCR Beta short-read assay. TCRdb redid the calling of the PCR reads with MiXCR, one entry per CDR3 protein. The table lists around 16,000 distinct CDR3 sequences, around 60% of them singletons. The specimen sequenced was CD4+ T cells from blood, cultured in vitro. These receptors came from a human donor who had recovered from COVID-19.

This chain links TRBV19 with TRBJ1-3; 12 positions agree with TRBD1. Germline V gene sequence: CDR1 LNHDA, CDR2 SQIVND (reference sequence). The CDR3 has 19 residues. With 5 bases clipped from V and 1 base from J, the junction kept 12 bases outside the gene matches. CDR3 region: CASSSPVGQGARSGNTIYF. DNA for the CDR3: TGTGCCAGTAGTTCGCCGGTGGGACAGGGGGCGAGGTCTGGAAACACCATATATTTT.

The chain has TRBV20-1 and TRBJ2-2; possibly TRBD2 for D (5 bases). V was clipped by 3 bases and J by 0 bases, with 11 bases between them. Per germline, CDR1 DFQATT and CDR2 SNEGSKA (reference sequence). The CDR3 length is 15 residues. This CDR3 reads CSARGSNANTGELFF. The CDR3 nucleotides are TGCAGTGCTAGGGGGAGTAACGCGAACACCGGGGAGCTGTTTTTT.

This sequence joins TRBV19 and TRBJ2-2; either TRBD1 or TRBD2 may fit D (6 bases each). The CDR3 is 14 residues long. Germline-derived CDR1 and CDR2 are LNHDA and SQIVND (reference sequence). The ends were cut back, 7 bases at V and 6 bases at J, with 15 bases in the middle. DNA of the CDR3: TGTGCCAGTAAGGGGGGCGACTGGGCCGGGGAGCTGTTTTTT. Translated, it gives CASKGGDWAGELFF.

This chain uses TRBV24-1 with TRBJ2-2; 9 bases match TRBD1. CDR3 size: 18 residues. The trim removed 1 base at V and 4 bases at J, leaving 9 bases unmatched. The germline V gene has CDR1 KGHDR and CDR2 SFDVKD. Here the CDR3 DNA reads TGTGCCACCAGTGATTTCACCGGGACAGGGCCAGGCACCGGGGAGCTGTTTTTT. Its translation is CATSDFTGTGPGTGELFF.

In DNA form, the CDR3 reads TGTGCCAGCAGCTTAACAGTTGGTATAGAGACCCAGTACTTC. Its translation: CASSLTVGIETQYF. The chain employs TRBV7-9 and TRBJ2-5; D remains unclear. The V end was cut by 2 bases, the J end by 4 bases, with 11 bases between. Germline V gene sequence: CDR1 SEHNR, CDR2 FQNEAQ (reference sequence). The CDR3 extends over 14 amino acids.

The J gene is TRBJ1-1, the V gene TRBV19; a weak D match, TRBD1 (5 bases). The CDR3 totals 14 residues. The germline CDR1 and CDR2 sequences are LNHDA and SQIVND (reference sequence). Trimming cost V 5 bases and J 5 bases, with 15 bases left between them. The CDR3 sequence is CASSRTGGGTEAFF. The CDR3 nucleotides read TGTGCCAGTAGTCGTACAGGTGGGGGAACTGAAGCTTTCTTT.

Only a few counts were recorded for this clonotype. CDR3 amino acids: CASTPGGGNSPLHF. The CDR3 DNA reads as TGTGCCAGCACCCCGGGGGGGGGAAATTCACCCCTCCACTTT. V gene TRBV7-2 combines with J gene TRBJ1-6; D perhaps matches TRBD1 (5 bases). Per germline, CDR1 SGHTA and CDR2 FQGNSA. Trimming cost V 7 bases and J 7 bases, with 14 bases left between them. The CDR3 length is 14 residues.

This clonotype was observed a few times. The chain joins TRBV20-1 to TRBJ1-6, with D unresolved. This CDR3 spans 14 amino acids. Germline V CDR1 and CDR2: DFQATT, SNEGSKA (reference sequence). The V and J ends lost 0 bases and 7 bases respectively, with 10 bases between them. The CDR3 nucleotides are TGCAGTGCTAGAGATGAACATTGGAATTCACCCCTCCACTTT. This sequence encodes CSARDEHWNSPLHF.

The chain combines TRBV19 with TRBJ1-5, with D maybe TRBD1 (5 bases). Trimming cost V 5 bases and J 7 bases, with 12 bases left between them. The CDR3 extends over 13 amino acids. Germline CDR1 LNHDA, CDR2 SQIVND (reference sequence). CDR3 DNA: TGTGCCAGTAGTTGGGACCGGGAGCAGCCCCAGCATTTT. The encoded protein is CASSWDREQPQHF. Using reference TRBV19 and TRBJ1-5 for the parts outside the CDR3, the full variable domain is DGGITQSPKYLFRKEGQNVTLSCEQNLNHDAMYWYRQDPGQGLRLIYYSQIVNDFQKGDIAEGYSVSREKKESFPLTVTSAQKNPTAFYLCASSWDREQPQHFGDGTRLSIL.

The chain couples TRBV6-1 to TRBJ2-2, with D hard to call. This CDR3 spans 12 amino acids. In germline, CDR1 is MNHNS, CDR2 SASEGT. Trimming left V 7 bases short and J 6 bases short, with 9 bases between. CDR3 in DNA: TGTGCCAGCATTTCGTTTTCCGGGGAGCTGTTTTTT. Its protein product is CASISFSGELFF.

This clonotype was detected once. The chain links TRBV11-3 to TRBJ2-1; D ambiguous. CDR3 length: 15 residues. Looked up from germline, CDR1 is SGHNT and CDR2 is YENEEA. The V end was cut by 3 bases, the J end by 8 bases, with 17 bases between. The CDR3 region is CASSLRSRPFDEQFF. The CDR3 DNA sequence: TGTGCCAGCAGCTTGCGGAGTAGGCCATTCGATGAGCAGTTCTTC.

The chain uses TRBV20-1 and TRBJ1-2; D is undetermined. The CDR3 totals 11 residues. CDR1 DFQATT and CDR2 SNEGSKA come from the germline V gene (reference sequence). The V and J ends lost 5 bases and 4 bases respectively, with 8 bases between them. CDR3 DNA sequence: TGCAGTGCTTCGGTTAGCTATGGCTACACCTTC. Amino acids: CSASVSYGYTF.

The V call is TRBV2, the J call TRBJ1-2; TRBD1 aligns across 7 bases. Trimming at V came to 7 bases and at J to 0 bases, leaving 8 bases not matched to a gene. Per the germline V gene, CDR1 is SNHLY and CDR2 is FYNNEI. The CDR3 has 15 residues. The CDR3 loop reads CASNPDRVANYGYTF. The CDR3 DNA is TGTGCCAGCAATCCTGACAGGGTAGCTAACTATGGCTACACCTTC.

The sample holds a few counts of this clonotype. This chain joins TRBV20-1 and TRBJ2-1; 16 positions agree with TRBD2. V shed 5 bases, J shed 7 bases, and the junction held 5 bases outside the gene matches. This CDR3 region has 15 residues. The germline V gene has CDR1 DFQATT and CDR2 SNEGSKA (reference sequence). The CDR3 sequence is CSAGTSGRAVNEQFF. CDR3 nucleotides: TGCAGTGCTGGGACTAGCGGGAGGGCGGTTAATGAGCAGTTCTTC.

This clonotype was seen a few times. The chain links TRBV25-1 to TRBJ2-5; 7 bases align to TRBD1. CDR3 length: 14 residues. Germline assignment: CDR1 MGHDK and CDR2 SYGVNS. The V and J ends lost 4 bases and 5 bases, in that order; junction bases with no gene match: 7. CDR3 region: CASSAGQPAETQYF. DNA of the CDR3: TGTGCCAGCAGTGCGGGACAGCCGGCGGAGACCCAGTACTTC.

The chain couples TRBV7-2 to TRBJ1-1, with unresolved D. This CDR3 contains 15 residues. CDR1 is SGHTA and CDR2 is FQGNSA in the germline V gene. With 0 bases removed from V and 4 bases from J, the gap between germline ends came to 12 bases. CDR3 coding DNA: TGTGCCAGCAGCTTAGCCGACCAGGCGGGCACTGAAGCTTTCTTT. As protein: CASSLADQAGTEAFF. The complete variable domain, with remaining parts taken from reference TRBV7-2 and TRBJ1-1, reads GAGVSQSPSNKVTEKGKDVELRCDPISGHTALYWYRQSLGQGLEFLIYFQGNSAPDKSGLPSDRFSAERTGGSVSTLTIQRTQQEDSAVYLCASSLADQAGTEAFFGQGTRLTVV.

The chain uses TRBV14 and TRBJ1-2, with D uncertain. Germline lookup yields CDR1 SGHDN and CDR2 FVKESK. This CDR3 has 17 amino acids. The V end was cut by 0 bases, the J end by 4 bases, with 18 bases between. CDR3 in amino acids: CASSQEVRPRDGYGYTF. The CDR3 nucleotides read TGTGCCAGCAGCCAAGAAGTACGTCCGCGGGATGGCTATGGCTACACCTTC. Complete variable domain (other parts from reference TRBV14 and TRBJ1-2): EAGVTQFPSHSVIEKGQTVTLRCDPISGHDNLYWYRRVMGKEIKFLLHFVKESKQDESGMPNNRFLAERTGGTYSTLKVQPAELEDSGVYFCASSQEVRPRDGYGYTFGSGTRLTVV.

The CDR3 bases are TGTGCCAGCAGCTATGAAACAGGGTCTGGAAACACCATATATTTT. This gives the protein CASSYETGSGNTIYF. The J gene is TRBJ1-3, the V gene TRBV7-6; TRBD1 might be the D (6 bases). Germline V gene lookup returns CDR1 SGHVS and CDR2 FNYEAQ. V was trimmed by 4 bases and J by 1 base, leaving 11 bases between them. CDR3 size: 15 residues.

This clonotype was observed a few times. This chain uses TRBV20-1 with TRBJ1-3, with D perhaps TRBD1 (5 bases). V shed 0 bases and J shed 0 bases, with 12 bases lying between them. Germline V gene data show CDR1 as DFQATT and CDR2 as SNEGSKA (reference sequence). The CDR3 is 16 residues long. The CDR3 sequence: CSARDPQGYSGNTIYF. The CDR3, as DNA: TGCAGTGCTAGAGATCCCCAGGGCTACTCTGGAAACACCATATATTTT.

Only a few counts were recorded for this clonotype. The chain joins TRBV7-2 to TRBJ1-2; 8 nucleotides align to TRBD1. This CDR3 is 17 amino acids long. V gave up 8 bases and J gave up 4 bases; unmatched junction bases: 18. Germline values: CDR1 SGHTA, CDR2 FQGNSA. The CDR3 DNA reads as TGTGCCAGCGTCCTATTGGGCAGGGGGCTTCTTCGCTATGGCTACACCTTC. Its translation: CASVLLGRGLLRYGYTF.

This sequence joins TRBV11-2 and TRBJ2-1; D not certain. There are 11 residues in the CDR3. The germline CDR1 and CDR2 sequences are SGHAT and FQNNGV. Trimming took off 5 bases at V and 13 bases at J, with 12 bases between the two ends. The CDR3 coding sequence is TGTGCCAGCAGCCCAGCCCTACTCCAGTTCTTC. Protein: CASSPALLQFF.

The CDR3 DNA reads as TGTGCCAGCAGTTTAGGGCGGGTCTGGACCCAGTACTTC. Translating it yields CASSLGRVWTQYF. The rearrangement uses TRBV28 and TRBJ2-5; tentative D call: TRBD2 (5 bases). The V end was cut by 2 bases, the J end by 7 bases, with 11 bases between. This CDR3 is built from 13 residues. The germline V gene has CDR1 MDHEN and CDR2 SYDVKM.